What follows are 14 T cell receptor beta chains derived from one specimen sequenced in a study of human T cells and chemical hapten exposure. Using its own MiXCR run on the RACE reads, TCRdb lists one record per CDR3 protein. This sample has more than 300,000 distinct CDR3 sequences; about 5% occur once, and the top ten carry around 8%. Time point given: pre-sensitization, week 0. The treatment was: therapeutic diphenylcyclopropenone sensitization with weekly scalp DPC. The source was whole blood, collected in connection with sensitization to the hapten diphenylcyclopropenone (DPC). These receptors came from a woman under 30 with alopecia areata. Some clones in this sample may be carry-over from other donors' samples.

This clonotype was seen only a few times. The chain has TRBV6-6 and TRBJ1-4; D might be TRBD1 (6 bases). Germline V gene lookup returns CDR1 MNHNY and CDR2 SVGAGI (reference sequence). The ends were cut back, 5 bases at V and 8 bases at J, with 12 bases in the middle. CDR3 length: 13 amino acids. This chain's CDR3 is CASSHRAEEKLFF. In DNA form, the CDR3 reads TGTGCCAGCAGTCACAGGGCCGAGGAAAAACTGTTTTTT.

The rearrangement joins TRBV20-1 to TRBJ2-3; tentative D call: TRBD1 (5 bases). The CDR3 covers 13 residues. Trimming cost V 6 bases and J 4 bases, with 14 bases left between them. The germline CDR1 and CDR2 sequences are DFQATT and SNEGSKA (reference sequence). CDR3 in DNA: TGCAGTGCGGACCCAAAGGGGCCAGATACGCAGTATTTT. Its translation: CSADPKGPDTQYF.

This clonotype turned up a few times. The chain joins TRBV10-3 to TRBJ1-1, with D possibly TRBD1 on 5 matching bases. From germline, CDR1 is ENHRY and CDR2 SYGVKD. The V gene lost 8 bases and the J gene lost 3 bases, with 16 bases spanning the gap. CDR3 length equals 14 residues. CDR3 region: CAILHPGKDTEAFF. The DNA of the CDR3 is TGTGCCATCCTACATCCAGGGAAGGACACTGAAGCTTTCTTT.

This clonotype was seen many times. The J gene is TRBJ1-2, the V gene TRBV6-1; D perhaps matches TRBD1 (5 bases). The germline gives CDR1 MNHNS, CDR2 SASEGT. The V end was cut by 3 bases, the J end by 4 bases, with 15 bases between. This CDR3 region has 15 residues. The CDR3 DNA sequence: TGTGCCAGCAGTGAGTTAAAGAGACAGTCCTATGGCTACACCTTC. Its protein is CASSELKRQSYGYTF.

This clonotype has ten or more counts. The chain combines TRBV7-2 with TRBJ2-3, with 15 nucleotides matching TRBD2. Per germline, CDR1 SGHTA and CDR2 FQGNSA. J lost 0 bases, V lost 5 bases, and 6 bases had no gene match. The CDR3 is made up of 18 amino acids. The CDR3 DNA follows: TGTGCCAGCAGCCTGGGACTAGCGGGGGGTTCTAGCACAGATACGCAGTATTTT. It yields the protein CASSLGLAGGSSTDTQYF.

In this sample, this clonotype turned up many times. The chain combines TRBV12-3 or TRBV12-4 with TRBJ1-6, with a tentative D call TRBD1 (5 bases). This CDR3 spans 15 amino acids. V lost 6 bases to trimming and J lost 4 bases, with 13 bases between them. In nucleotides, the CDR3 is TGTGCCAGCAGCCAACCGGGACGGTATAATTCACCCCTCCACTTT. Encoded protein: CASSQPGRYNSPLHF.

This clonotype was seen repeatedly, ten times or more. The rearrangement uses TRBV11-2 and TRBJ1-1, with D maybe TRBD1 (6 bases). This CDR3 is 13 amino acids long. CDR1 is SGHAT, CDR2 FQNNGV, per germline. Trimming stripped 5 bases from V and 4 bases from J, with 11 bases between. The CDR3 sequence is CASSLDRSTEAFF. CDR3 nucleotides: TGTGCCAGCAGCCTTGACAGGAGCACTGAAGCTTTCTTT.

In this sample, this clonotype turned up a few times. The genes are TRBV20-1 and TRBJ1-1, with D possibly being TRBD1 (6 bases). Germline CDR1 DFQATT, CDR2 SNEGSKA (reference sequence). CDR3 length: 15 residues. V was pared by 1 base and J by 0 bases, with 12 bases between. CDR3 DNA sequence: TGCAGTGCTAGAGTACAGGGAGGTCTGAACACTGAAGCTTTCTTT. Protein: CSARVQGGLNTEAFF.

The CDR3 region is CASSLYQGTEAFF. CDR3 in DNA: TGCGCCAGCAGCTTGTATCAGGGTACTGAAGCTTTCTTT. The chain employs TRBV5-1 and TRBJ1-1, with a possible D match to TRBD1 (5 bases). Per germline, CDR1 SGHRS and CDR2 YFSETQ. This CDR3 is 13 amino acids long. Trimming took 1 base from V and 5 from J, leaving 9 bases between them.

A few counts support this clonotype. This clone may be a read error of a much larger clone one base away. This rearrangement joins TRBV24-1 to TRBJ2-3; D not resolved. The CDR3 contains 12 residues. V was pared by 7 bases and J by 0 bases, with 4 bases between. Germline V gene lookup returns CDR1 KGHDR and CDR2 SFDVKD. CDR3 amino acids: CATRGSTDTQYF. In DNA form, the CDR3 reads TGTGCCACCAGGGGTAGCACAGATACGCAGTATTTT.

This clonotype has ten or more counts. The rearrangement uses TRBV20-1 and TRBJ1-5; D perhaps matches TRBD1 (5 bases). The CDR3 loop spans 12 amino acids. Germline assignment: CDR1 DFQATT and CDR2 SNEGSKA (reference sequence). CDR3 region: CSARDGNQPQHF. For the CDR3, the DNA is TGCAGCGCCCGGGACGGCAATCAGCCCCAGCATTTT.

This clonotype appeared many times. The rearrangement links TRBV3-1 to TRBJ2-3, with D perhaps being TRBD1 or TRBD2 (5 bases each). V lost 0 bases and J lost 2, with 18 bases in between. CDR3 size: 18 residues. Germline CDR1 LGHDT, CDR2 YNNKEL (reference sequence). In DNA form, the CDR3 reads TGTGCCAGCAGCCAAGATTTAGTGGATCGGGGCAACACAGATACGCAGTATTTT. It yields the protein CASSQDLVDRGNTDTQYF.

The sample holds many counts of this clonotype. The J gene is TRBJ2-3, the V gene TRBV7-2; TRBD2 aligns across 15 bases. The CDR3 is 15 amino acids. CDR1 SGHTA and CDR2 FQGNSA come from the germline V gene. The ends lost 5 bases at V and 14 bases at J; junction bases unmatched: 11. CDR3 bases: TGTGCCAGCAGCGCGGGACTAGCGGGGGGCCGGCGGGCGTATTTT. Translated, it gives CASSAGLAGGRRAYF.

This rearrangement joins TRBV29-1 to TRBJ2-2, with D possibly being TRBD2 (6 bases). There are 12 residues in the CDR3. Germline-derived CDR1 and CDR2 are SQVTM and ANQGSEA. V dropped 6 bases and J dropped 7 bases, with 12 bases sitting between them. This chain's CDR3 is CSVRDWSGELFF. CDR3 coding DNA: TGCAGCGTAAGGGACTGGAGCGGGGAGCTGTTTTTT.